This is a list of T cell receptor beta chains from one sample in a study of PD-L1 blockade in urothelial cancer. Generated by immunoSEQ multiplex PCR, the TCRdb table keeps only in-frame clones and is missing some. The sample includes 75,000 to 95,000 clones, around four fifths of them seen just once. The sequences come from PBMCs, collected around atezolizumab (anti-PD-L1) treatment. The receptors were gathered from a man aged 35 to 55 with urothelial cancer. Each CDR3 is given with its conserved first and last residue. A D gene is named only where the DNA matches it firmly. A row's size may be missing; if present it is once, few, many or a size class.

CASSGGTGGIWETQYF | TGTGCCAGCAGTGGAGGAACAGGGGGGATCTGGGAGACCCAGTACTTC | TRBD1 | TRBJ2-5 | once | TRBV2
CASSSRTGGTGANVLTF | TGTGCCAGCAGCTCCCGGACAGGGGGCACTGGGGCCAACGTCCTGACTTTC | TRBD1 | TRBJ2-6 | NA | TRBV11-2
CASSQLGTGSAKNIQYF | TGCGCCAGCAGCCAACTTGGGACAGGTTCCGCCAAAAACATTCAGTACTTC | TRBD1 | TRBJ2-4 | NA | TRBV4-3
CASRNRGSTGELFF | TGTGCCAGTAGAAACAGGGGATCCACCGGGGAGCTGTTTTTT | TRBD1 | TRBJ2-2 | NA | TRBV19
CAADSGANVLTF | TGTGCCGCGGACTCTGGGGCCAACGTCCTGACTTTC | NA | TRBJ2-6 | NA | TRBV19
CAWSVSGGYTF | TGTGCCTGGAGTGTTTCCGGTGGCTACACCTTC | NA | TRBJ1-2 | NA | TRBV30
CASSSSSGSLNEQFF | TGTGCCAGCAGCTCTTCGAGCGGGAGCCTCAATGAGCAGTTCTTC | TRBD2 | TRBJ2-1 | NA | TRBV5-4
CASKGLAILGEQFF | TGTGCCAGCAAGGGACTAGCAATTTTGGGTGAGCAGTTCTTC | TRBD2 | TRBJ2-1 | NA | TRBV28
CASSRVATSGTYNEQFF | TGCGCCAGCAGCCGGGTGGCTACTAGCGGGACTTACAATGAGCAGTTCTTC | TRBD2 | TRBJ2-1 | NA | TRBV5-1
CASSPGWGYTF | TGTGCCAGCAGCCCGGGGTGGGGCTACACCTTC | NA | TRBJ1-2 | NA | TRBV5-6
CASSPEGLSTDTQYF | TGCGCCAGCAGCCCGGAAGGACTTAGCACAGATACGCAGTATTTT | NA | TRBJ2-3 | NA | TRBV5-1
CASSSLSGAPYEQYF | TGCGCCAGCAGCTCCCTATCGGGTGCGCCCTACGAGCAGTACTTC | NA | TRBJ2-7 | NA | TRBV5-1
CASSLPIAGTGLYEQYF | TGTGCCAGCAGCTTACCGATCGCCGGGACAGGGCTGTACGAGCAGTACTTC | TRBD1 | TRBJ2-7 | NA | TRBV11-2
CASSQQGAIQPQHF | TGCGCCAGCAGCCAGCAGGGGGCAATTCAGCCCCAGCATTTT | TRBD1 | TRBJ1-5 | NA | TRBV4-1
CASSDRLAGVRGEETQYF | TGTGCCAGCAGTGATCGCCTAGCGGGAGTACGTGGTGAGGAGACCCAGTACTTC | TRBD2 | TRBJ2-5 | NA | TRBV25-1
CASRGLKNTEAFF | TGTGCCAGCAGGGGGCTAAAAAACACTGAAGCTTTCTTT | NA | TRBJ1-1 | NA | TRBV7-6
CASSSRASPTNYGYTF | TGTGCCAGCAGCTCCCGCGCGTCGCCTACTAACTATGGCTACACCTTC | NA | TRBJ1-2 | NA | TRBV7-6
CASKTSAYTGELFF | TGTGCCAGTAAGACTAGCGCCTACACCGGGGAGCTGTTTTTT | TRBD2 | TRBJ2-2 | NA | TRBV19
CATSEAGVIDEQYF | TGTGCCACTTCGGAGGCGGGAGTAATCGACGAGCAGTACTTC | TRBD2 | TRBJ2-7 | NA | TRBV7-2
CASIYTDTQYF | TGTGCCAGCATATATACAGATACGCAGTATTTT | NA | TRBJ2-3 | NA | TRBV7-9
CASRGTDYGYTF | TGCGCCAGCAGGGGGACAGACTATGGCTACACCTTC | TRBD1 | TRBJ1-2 | NA | TRBV5-1
CAQRKAGGTEAFF | TGTGCCCAGCGGAAGGCAGGGGGCACTGAAGCTTTCTTT | TRBD1 | TRBJ1-1 | few | TRBV28
CASSLGGLHTGELFF | TGTGCCAGCAGTTTGGGGGGACTCCACACCGGGGAGCTGTTTTTT | NA | TRBJ2-2 | NA | TRBV28
CASSDREIYEQYF | TGTGCCAGCAGTGACAGGGAAATCTACGAGCAGTACTTC | TRBD1 | TRBJ2-7 | once | TRBV6-6
CASSHTEKGAYEQYF | TGTGCCAGCAGCCACACGGAAAAAGGAGCCTACGAGCAGTACTTC | NA | TRBJ2-7 | NA | TRBV7-9
CATSREGVTGELFF | TGTGCCACCAGCAGAGAGGGAGTGACCGGGGAGCTGTTTTTT | NA | TRBJ2-2 | NA | TRBV15
CASSRREGRNEQFF | TGCGCCAGCAGTAGGAGGGAGGGCCGGAATGAGCAGTTCTTC | TRBD2 | TRBJ2-1 | NA | TRBV4-3
CASSQVAGAGYEQYF | TGTGCCAGCAGCCAAGTGGCGGGAGCCGGCTACGAGCAGTACTTC | TRBD2 | TRBJ2-7 | NA | TRBV4-2
CASSKPPPDTDTQYF | TGTGCCAGCAGTAAGCCACCCCCTGACACAGATACGCAGTATTTT | NA | TRBJ2-3 | NA | TRBV28
CASSFIKRTEKYGYTF | TGTGCCAGCAGCTTCATAAAAAGGACAGAGAAATATGGCTACACCTTC | NA | TRBJ1-2 | NA | TRBV11-2
CSVTPTSEAFF | TGCAGCGTTACTCCGACATCAGAAGCTTTCTTT | NA | TRBJ1-1 | NA | TRBV29-1
CASSLGAGGPHEQYF | TGTGCCAGCAGCTTAGGAGCGGGAGGACCTCACGAGCAGTACTTC | TRBD2 | TRBJ2-7 | NA | TRBV11-3
CASSPPSTGLSNQPQHF | TGTGCCAGCAGCCCACCCTCGACAGGTCTGTCGAATCAGCCCCAGCATTTT | NA | TRBJ1-5 | once | TRBV28
CASSTGDIQYF | TGTGCCAGCAGTACAGGAGACATTCAGTACTTC | NA | TRBJ2-4 | NA | TRBV28
CASHGRGAGDTEAFF | TGTGCCAGCCACGGTCGGGGGGCTGGGGACACTGAAGCTTTCTTT | NA | TRBJ1-1 | NA | TRBV6-5
CASSRDRGTDTQYF | TGTGCCAGCAGCCGGGACAGGGGGACAGATACGCAGTATTTT | TRBD1 | TRBJ2-3 | NA | TRBV7-2
CASSLGPEYAESTDTQYF | TGTGCCAGCAGCTTAGGCCCCGAATACGCCGAGAGCACAGATACGCAGTATTTT | NA | TRBJ2-3 | NA | TRBV7-2
CASSPPGQGSYGYTF | TGTGCCAGCAGTCCTCCGGGACAGGGTAGCTATGGCTACACCTTC | TRBD1 | TRBJ1-2 | NA | TRBV28
CASSPTSHYGYTF | TGTGCCAGCAGCCCAACATCCCACTATGGCTACACCTTC | NA | TRBJ1-2 | NA | TRBV7-9
CASFFSESSVTQYF | TGCGCCAGTTTTTTCAGCGAGAGCAGCGTGACCCAGTACTTC | NA | TRBJ2-5 | NA | TRBV5-1